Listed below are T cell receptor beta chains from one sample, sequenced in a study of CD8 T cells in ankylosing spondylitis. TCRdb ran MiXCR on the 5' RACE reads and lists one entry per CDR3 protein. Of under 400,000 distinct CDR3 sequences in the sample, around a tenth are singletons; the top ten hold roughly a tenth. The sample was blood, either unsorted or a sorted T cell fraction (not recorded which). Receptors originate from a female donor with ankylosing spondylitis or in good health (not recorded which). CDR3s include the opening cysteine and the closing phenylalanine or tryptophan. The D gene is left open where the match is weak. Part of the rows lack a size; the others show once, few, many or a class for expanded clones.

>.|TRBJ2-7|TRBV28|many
CASSFRQETYEQYF
TGTGCCAGCAGTTTCAGACAGGAGACCTACGAGCAGTACTTC
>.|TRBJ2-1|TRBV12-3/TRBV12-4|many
CASKELPGLTSDEQFF
TGTGCCAGCAAAGAGCTTCCGGGACTCACCTCGGATGAGCAGTTCTTC
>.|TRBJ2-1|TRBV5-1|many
CASSIGQTNSYNEQFF
TGCGCCAGCAGCATTGGACAGACCAACTCCTACAATGAGCAGTTCTTC
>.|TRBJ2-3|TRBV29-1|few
CSVGGRLLDTQYF
TGCAGCGTTGGTGGAAGGTTGTTAGATACGCAGTATTTT
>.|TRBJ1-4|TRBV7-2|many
CASSLVRGEKLFF
TGTGCCAGCAGCTTAGTCAGGGGTGAAAAACTGTTTTTT
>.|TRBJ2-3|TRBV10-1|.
CASSRGAGPRSSIGTDTQYF
TGCGCCAGCAGTAGGGGTGCCGGGCCCAGATCATCGATCGGCACAGATACGCAGTATTTT
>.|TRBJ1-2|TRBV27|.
CASSITTIRGAYGYTF
TGTGCCAGCAGCATCACCACCATTCGGGGGGCTTATGGCTACACCTTC
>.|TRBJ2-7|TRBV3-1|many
CASSQAYEQYF
TGTGCCAGCAGCCAAGCCTACGAGCAGTACTTC
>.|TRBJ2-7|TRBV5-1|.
CASSLWGDYEQYF
TGCGCCAGCAGCTTGTGGGGAGACTACGAGCAGTACTTC
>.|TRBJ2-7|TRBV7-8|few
CASSLGSWGYEQYF
TGTGCCAGCAGCTTAGGGTCTTGGGGATACGAGCAGTACTTC
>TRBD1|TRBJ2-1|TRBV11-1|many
CASREAGTGLNNEQFF
TGTGCCAGCAGAGAGGCAGGGACAGGGTTGAACAATGAGCAGTTCTTC
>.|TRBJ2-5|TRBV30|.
CAWSQTRRETQYF
TGTGCCTGGAGTCAAACCCGGAGAGAGACCCAGTACTTC
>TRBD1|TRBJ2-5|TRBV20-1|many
CSARDRGKETQYF
TGCAGTGCTAGGGACAGGGGGAAAGAGACCCAGTACTTC
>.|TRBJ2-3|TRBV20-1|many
CSASTPLDGQGGTDTQYF
TGCAGTGCTTCTACCCCTCTGGACGGCCAAGGGGGCACAGATACGCAGTATTTT
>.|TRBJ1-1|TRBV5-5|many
CASSFDGDMNTEAFF
TGTGCCAGCAGCTTCGACGGTGATATGAACACTGAAGCTTTCTTT
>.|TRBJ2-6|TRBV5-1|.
CASSLPFSGANVLTF
TGCGCCAGCAGCTTACCCTTTAGTGGGGCCAACGTCCTGACTTTC
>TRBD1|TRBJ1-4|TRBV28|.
CASSLQGALKEKLFF
TGTGCCAGCAGTCTTCAGGGGGCTCTAAAAGAAAAACTGTTTTTT
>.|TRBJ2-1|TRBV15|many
CATSAGFAQFF
TGTGCCACCAGCGCGGGTTTTGCTCAGTTCTTC